One sample yielded the 16 T cell receptor beta chains listed below, sequenced in a study of T-cell memory formation after mild COVID-19. TCRdb redid the calling of the 5' RACE reads with MiXCR, one entry per CDR3 protein. Of around 300,000 distinct CDR3 sequences detected, roughly 15% appear once; the ten largest clones hold 22%. The sample taken for sequencing was PBMCs or a T cell subset sorted from them (not recorded which). These receptors all stem from a man younger than 35 who had mild COVID-19 (a few samples of this study predate the infection). Cell type and time point are not known.

The chain joins TRBV6-5 to TRBJ1-6, with 8 bases identical to TRBD1. CDR3 length: 15 residues. CDR1 is MNHEY and CDR2 is SVGAGI in the germline V gene. Trimming cost V 4 bases and J 9 bases; bases outside gene matches: 8. CDR3 bases: TGTGCCAGCAGTTCCGCAGGGGGCTTGGGTTCACCCCTCCACTTT. Protein: CASSSAGGLGSPLHF.

This sequence joins TRBV10-2 and TRBJ1-2; a possible D gene is TRBD1 (5 bases). The CDR3 totals 14 residues. Germline lookup yields CDR1 WSHSY and CDR2 SAAADI. The V gene lost 11 bases and the J gene lost 4 bases, with 20 bases spanning the gap. DNA of the CDR3: TGCGCCGCGGGAGGGACCTTCCCATCCTATGGCTACACCTTC. Protein sequence: CAAGGTFPSYGYTF.

This clonotype was counted at least ten times. V is TRBV7-9 and J is TRBJ2-7; D is unclear. This CDR3 is 13 amino acids long. Per the germline V gene, CDR1 is SEHNR and CDR2 is FQNEAQ (reference sequence). Deletions cut 2 bases from V and 6 bases from J, with 11 bases between. The CDR3 loop reads CASSLLVWSEQYF. DNA for the CDR3: TGTGCCAGCAGCTTACTGGTTTGGAGCGAGCAGTACTTC.

The V gene is TRBV4-3, the J gene TRBJ2-1; no clear D. Germline V gene sequence: CDR1 LGHNA, CDR2 YSLEER. Trimming stripped 3 bases from V and 7 bases from J, with 7 bases between. The CDR3 is 12 residues long. Written as DNA, the CDR3 is TGCGCCAGCAGCCACGTCGGGAATGAGCAGTTCTTC. Translating gives CASSHVGNEQFF.

This clonotype was observed a handful of times. Its ends do not fully match the called genes, so a read error is possible. J is TRBJ2-3 and V is TRBV30; D might be TRBD1 or TRBD2, each matching 5 bases. This CDR3 is built from 14 residues. Germline values: CDR1 GTSNPN, CDR2 SVGIG (reference sequence). The CDR3 bases are TGTGCCGGGAGTGGTTGGGGCCCGACAGATACGCAGTATTTT. Translation: CAGSGWGPTDTQYF.

The V gene is TRBV6-5, the J gene TRBJ1-2; perhaps TRBD1 as D (5 bases). With 4 bases removed from V and 8 bases from J, the gap between germline ends came to 17 bases. This CDR3 is 14 amino acids long. The V gene's germline CDR1 is MNHEY and CDR2 SVGAGI. Here the CDR3 reads CASSSDTASGGYTF. CDR3 DNA: TGTGCCAGCAGTTCGGACACCGCCTCGGGGGGCTACACCTTC.

There are a few counts of this clonotype. The chain joins TRBV18 to TRBJ2-4; D unresolved. From germline, CDR1 is KGHSH and CDR2 LQKENI. The CDR3 sequence is 15 residues long. Trimming took off 2 bases at V and 4 bases at J, with 12 bases between the two ends. The CDR3 here is CASSPVGRTKNIQYF. The CDR3 DNA follows: TGTGCCAGCTCACCAGTGGGCAGGACGAAAAACATTCAGTACTTC.

This clonotype was counted between two and nine times. The chain links TRBV12-5 to TRBJ2-7; D unresolved. This CDR3 is 12 amino acids long. Germline assignment: CDR1 LGHNT and CDR2 FRNRAP. V dropped 5 bases and J dropped 0 bases, with 5 bases sitting between them. The CDR3 sequence: CASGGNSYEQYF. DNA for the CDR3: TGTGCTAGTGGTGGGAACTCCTACGAGCAGTACTTC.

In regard to this clonotype: At one end, the junction sequence differs from germline, possibly due to a read error. The chain employs TRBV3-1 and TRBJ2-1; TRBD2 agrees at 11 bases. From germline, CDR1 is LGHDT and CDR2 YNNKEL (reference sequence). The CDR3 is 16 residues long. CDR3 amino acids: CASSRIAGGPENDQFF. The CDR3 coding sequence is TGTGCCAGCAGCCGGATAGCGGGGGGGCCGGAAAATGATCAGTTCTTC.

The V and J genes are TRBV5-1 and TRBJ2-3; 7 bases are shared with TRBD1. Germline V gives CDR1 SGHRS, CDR2 YFSETQ. This CDR3 comprises 15 residues. Trimming cost V 5 bases and J 4 bases; bases outside gene matches: 10. The CDR3 region has the DNA TGCGCCAGCAGACCTAGACAGGGTGGAGCAGATACGCAGTATTTT. This gives the protein CASRPRQGGADTQYF.

This clonotype was picked up many times. V and J are TRBV5-1 and TRBJ1-3; TRBD1 aligns across 7 bases. The V gene end was trimmed by 5 bases and the J gene end by 4 bases; junction bases not matched to a gene: 9. Germline V gene data show CDR1 as SGHRS and CDR2 as YFSETQ. The CDR3 extends over 15 amino acids. In DNA, the CDR3 is TGCGCCAGCAGTCGACAGGGCCCTGGAGGAAACACCATATATTTT. It encodes CASSRQGPGGNTIYF.

This clonotype was observed a few times. The V gene is TRBV29-1, the J gene TRBJ1-5; D is perhaps TRBD1 (5 bases). CDR3 length: 13 amino acids. Germline V gene lookup returns CDR1 SQVTM and CDR2 ANQGSEA. V lost 4 bases and J 2 bases, leaving 9 bases between the germline ends. CDR3: CSVGQGGNQPQHF. The DNA of the CDR3 is TGCAGCGTTGGTCAAGGGGGCAATCAGCCCCAGCATTTT.

This clonotype has only a few counts. This sequence joins TRBV7-2 and TRBJ1-4; D is undetermined. V was trimmed by 5 bases and J by 0 bases, leaving 10 bases between them. This CDR3 spans 15 amino acids. Germline V lookup: CDR1 SGHTA, CDR2 FQGNSA. The chain's CDR3 is CASSAGEATNEKLFF. The DNA of the CDR3 is TGTGCCAGCAGCGCCGGCGAGGCAACTAATGAAAAACTGTTTTTT.

This clonotype was counted a few times. The chain joins TRBV7-3 to TRBJ2-1, with 8 bases lining up with TRBD1. The CDR3 runs 16 residues. CDR1 SGHTA and CDR2 FQGTGA come from the germline V gene. Trimming at V came to 4 bases and at J to 9 bases, leaving 14 bases not matched to a gene. CDR3 amino acids: CASSWTGTGFSGEQFF. The CDR3 coding sequence is TGTGCCAGCAGCTGGACCGGGACAGGATTTTCCGGTGAGCAGTTCTTC. The whole variable domain, filled in from reference TRBV7-3 and TRBJ2-1, reads GAGVSQTPSNKVTEKGKYVELRCDPISGHTALYWYRQSLGQGPEFLIYFQGTGAADDSGLPNDRFFAVRPEGSVSTLKIQRTERGDSAVYLCASSWTGTGFSGEQFFGPGTRLTVL.

This clonotype was counted between two and nine times. This likely comes from a read error, as the CDR3 has no conserved phenylalanine or tryptophan at its end. The chain joins TRBV4-3 to TRBJ2-6; D gene ambiguous. V lost 1 base and J 3 bases, leaving 4 bases between the germline ends. Germline assignment: CDR1 LGHNA and CDR2 YSLEER. The CDR3 covers 14 residues. The CDR3 DNA reads TGCGCCAGCAGCCAAGGGGATGGGGCCAACGTCCTGACTGTC. Protein product: CASSQGDGANVLTV.

CDR3 sequence: CASSEGPNNEQFF. Here the CDR3 DNA reads TGTGCCAGCAGCGAAGGGCCCAACAATGAGCAGTTCTTC. The chain recombines TRBV7-2 with TRBJ2-1; no firm D call. This CDR3 has 13 amino acids. CDR1 and CDR2 from the germline V gene are SGHTA and FQGNSA. Trimming cost V 5 bases and J 5 bases, with 10 bases left between them.